This is a list of T cell receptor beta chains from one sample in a study of vaccination and CD4 T cells after COVID-19. Their recognized antigens are unknown. TCRdb independently ran MiXCR on the PCR reads; one entry per CDR3 protein. The data contain about 10,000 distinct CDR3 sequences, under 80% of them singletons. Material: CD4+ T cells from blood, cultured in vitro. The receptors derive from a human donor who had recovered from COVID-19. The CDR3 runs from the conserved cysteine through the conserved F or W. Fields, in order: clone size, D gene, V gene, J gene, CDR3 protein, CDR3 DNA. A D gene is named only where the DNA matches it firmly. Clone size is shown for a subset of rows, as once, few, many or a class of expanded clone.

few	.	TRBV7-2	TRBJ1-2	CASSLQFSANYGYTF	TGTGCCAGCAGCCTCCAATTTAGCGCTAACTATGGCTACACCTTC
few	TRBD1	TRBV6-1	TRBJ1-5	CASSDRAYYQPQHF	TGTGCCAGCAGCGACAGGGCGTATTATCAGCCCCAGCATTTT
.	.	TRBV6-2/TRBV6-3	TRBJ1-5	CASSYFRSNQPQHF	TGTGCCAGCAGTTATTTCAGGAGCAATCAGCCCCAGCATTTT
medium-sized	TRBD2	TRBV6-2/TRBV6-3	TRBJ2-1	CASSSPVASGYNEQFF	TGTGCCAGCAGTAGCCCGGTCGCTAGCGGTTACAATGAGCAGTTCTTC
.	TRBD1	TRBV6-2/TRBV6-3	TRBJ1-5	CASRGTGTNQPQHF	TGTGCCAGCAGGGGGACAGGAACCAATCAGCCCCAGCATTTT
.	.	TRBV20-1	TRBJ1-2	CSATDTNYGYTF	TGCAGTGCCACGGACACTAACTATGGCTACACCTTC
.	.	TRBV11-3	TRBJ2-3	CASCGSCTDTQYF	TGTGCCAGCTGCGGGTCCTGCACAGATACGCAGTATTTT
.	.	TRBV4-1	TRBJ2-5	CASSQQGKSTQYF	TGCGCCAGCAGCCAGCAGGGTAAATCGACCCAGTACTTC
large	TRBD1	TRBV11-2	TRBJ2-7	CASSPGTGIYEQYF	TGTGCCAGCAGCCCCGGGACAGGGATCTACGAGCAGTACTTC
.	TRBD1	TRBV7-2	TRBJ1-1	CASSTHSTGTAFF	TGTGCCAGCAGCACACACTCGACAGGGACCGCTTTCTTT
.	.	TRBV5-6	TRBJ1-2	CASSLFDYGYTF	TGTGCCAGCAGCTTGTTTGACTATGGCTACACCTTC
once	.	TRBV19	TRBJ1-1	CASSITGPGNTEAFF	TGTGCCAGTAGTATAACGGGACCCGGGAACACTGAAGCTTTCTTT
.	.	TRBV20-1	TRBJ2-3	CSARPGVGADTQYF	TGCAGTGCTAGGCCCGGGGTAGGGGCAGATACGCAGTATTTT
few	.	TRBV15	TRBJ2-5	CATSARRDSETQYF	TGTGCCACCAGCGCCCGCAGGGACTCGGAGACCCAGTACTTC